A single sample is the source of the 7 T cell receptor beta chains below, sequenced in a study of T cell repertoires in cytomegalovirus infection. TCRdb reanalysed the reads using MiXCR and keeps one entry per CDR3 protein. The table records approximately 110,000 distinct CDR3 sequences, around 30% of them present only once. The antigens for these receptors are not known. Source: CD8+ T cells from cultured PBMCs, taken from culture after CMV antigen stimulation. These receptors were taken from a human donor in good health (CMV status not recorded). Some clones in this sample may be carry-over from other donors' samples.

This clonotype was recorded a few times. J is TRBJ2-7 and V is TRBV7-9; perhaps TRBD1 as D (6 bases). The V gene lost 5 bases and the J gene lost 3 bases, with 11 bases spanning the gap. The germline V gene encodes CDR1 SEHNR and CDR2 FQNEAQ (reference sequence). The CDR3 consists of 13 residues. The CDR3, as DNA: TGTGCCAGCAGCAAACGACAGGACTACGAGCAGTACTTC. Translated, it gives CASSKRQDYEQYF.

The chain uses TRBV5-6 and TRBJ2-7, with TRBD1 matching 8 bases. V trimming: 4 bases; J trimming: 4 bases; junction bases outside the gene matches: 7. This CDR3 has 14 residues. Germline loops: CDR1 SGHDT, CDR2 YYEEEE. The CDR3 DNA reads TGTGCCAGCAGCCCCGGGACAGGTCTTTACGAGCAGTACTTC. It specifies CASSPGTGLYEQYF.

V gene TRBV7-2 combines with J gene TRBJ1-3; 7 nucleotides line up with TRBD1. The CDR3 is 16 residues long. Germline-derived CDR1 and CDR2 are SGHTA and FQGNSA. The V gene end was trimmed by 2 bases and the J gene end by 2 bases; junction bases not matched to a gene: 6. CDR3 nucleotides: TGTGCCAGCAGCTTACTGGACAGGCCTACTGGAAACACCATATATTTT. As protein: CASSLLDRPTGNTIYF.

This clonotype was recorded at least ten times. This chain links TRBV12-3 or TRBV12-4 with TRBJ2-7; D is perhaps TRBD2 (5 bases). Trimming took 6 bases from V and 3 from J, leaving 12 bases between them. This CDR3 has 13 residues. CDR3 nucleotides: TGTGCCAGCAGGCATGGAGGAAACTACGAGCAGTACTTC. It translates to CASRHGGNYEQYF.

CDR3 bases: TGTGCCAGCAGTTCCGGCAGAGGTCAGCCCCAGCATTTT. Translation gives CASSSGRGQPQHF. The chain employs TRBV28 and TRBJ1-5; D is uncertain. CDR3 length equals 13 residues. In germline, CDR1 is MDHEN, CDR2 SYDVKM. Trimming removed 4 bases at V and 6 bases at J, with 10 bases between.

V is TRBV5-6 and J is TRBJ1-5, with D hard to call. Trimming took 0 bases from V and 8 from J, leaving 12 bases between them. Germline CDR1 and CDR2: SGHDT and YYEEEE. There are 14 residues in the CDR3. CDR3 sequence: CASSLGLRIEPQHF. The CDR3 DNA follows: TGTGCCAGCAGCTTGGGCTTGCGTATCGAGCCCCAGCATTTT.

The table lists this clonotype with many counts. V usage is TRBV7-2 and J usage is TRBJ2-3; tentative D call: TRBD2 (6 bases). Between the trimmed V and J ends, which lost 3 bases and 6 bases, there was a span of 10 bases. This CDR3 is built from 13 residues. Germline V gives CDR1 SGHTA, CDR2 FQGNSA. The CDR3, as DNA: TGTGCCAGCAGCTTGACTAGTTGGGATACGCAGTATTTT. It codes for CASSLTSWDTQYF.